What follows are 29 T cell receptor beta chains derived from one specimen sequenced in a study of blood T cell repertoires in COVID-19. Sequenced by immunoSEQ multiplex PCR; TCRdb stores in-frame clones only, minus some. The sample has more than 200,000 clones, roughly 80% seen once. The sample consisted of peripheral blood. The receptors stem from a man older than 75 with acute or convalescent COVID-19.

The chain combines TRBV27 with TRBJ1-3; TRBD1 is a possible D gene (6 bases). Germline V lookup: CDR1 MNHEY, CDR2 SMNVEV (reference sequence). This CDR3 has 13 residues. Trimming removed 2 bases from V and 12 bases from J, with 14 bases in between. The CDR3 sequence is CASSLHRDTSIYF. The CDR3 DNA reads as TGTGCCAGCAGTTTACATCGGGACACTAGCATATATTTT.

This chain uses TRBV14 with TRBJ2-2; possibly TRBD1 for D (6 bases). With 2 bases removed from V and 0 bases from J, the gap between germline ends came to 10 bases. Germline CDR1 SGHDN, CDR2 FVKESK. This CDR3 has 16 residues. CDR3 bases: TGTGCCAGCAGCCAACATACAGGGTCGAACACCGGGGAGCTGTTTTTT. Its translation is CASSQHTGSNTGELFF.

The chain recombines TRBV7-8 with TRBJ2-5; D is undetermined. There are 15 residues in the CDR3. The V end was cut by 3 bases, the J end by 3 bases, with 14 bases between. The V gene's germline CDR1 is SGHVS and CDR2 FQNEAQ. The CDR3 spells CASSFNFEIKETQYF. DNA for the CDR3: TGTGCCAGCAGCTTTAATTTCGAGATTAAAGAGACCCAGTACTTC.

This chain links TRBV11-3 with TRBJ2-6; no firm D call. Germline loops: CDR1 SGHNT, CDR2 YENEEA. The length of the CDR3 is 18 residues. V lost 0 bases and J lost 4, with 16 bases in between. This CDR3 is CASSLEISPLGGANVLTF. The DNA for the CDR3 is TGTGCCAGCAGCTTAGAAATTTCCCCCCTAGGCGGGGCCAACGTCCTGACTTTC.

This sequence joins TRBV18 and TRBJ2-7; 9 positions agree with TRBD1. The ends lost 5 bases at V and 2 bases at J; junction bases unmatched: 7. Germline lookup yields CDR1 KGHSH and CDR2 LQKENI. The CDR3 consists of 15 residues. The CDR3 reads CASSFAGTGPYEQYF. CDR3 in DNA: TGTGCCAGCTCATTCGCCGGGACAGGGCCCTACGAGCAGTACTTC.

The chain has TRBV5-1 and TRBJ1-6, with TRBD1 identical over 9 bases. Germline-derived CDR1 and CDR2 are SGHRS and YFSETQ. V lost 0 bases and J lost 9; bases outside the gene matches: 13. This CDR3 has 18 amino acids. The CDR3 DNA sequence: TGCGCCAGCAGCTTGGTAACAGGGGGCCGGCGGGTAGGTTCACCCCTCCACTTT. It encodes CASSLVTGGRRVGSPLHF.

The chain couples TRBV19 to TRBJ2-3; D is perhaps TRBD2 (7 bases). Deletions cut 1 base from V and 2 bases from J, with 13 bases between. The CDR3 extends over 16 amino acids. Germline CDR1 and CDR2: LNHDA and SQIVND (reference sequence). The CDR3 protein is CASSIVGAGATDTQYF. The CDR3 DNA is TGTGCCAGTAGTATAGTCGGGGCGGGGGCCACAGATACGCAGTATTTT.

The chain has TRBV2 and TRBJ1-5; no clear D gene. Between the trimmed V and J ends, which lost 2 bases and 5 bases, there was a span of 13 bases. The CDR3 has 15 amino acids. Germline V gene sequence: CDR1 SNHLY, CDR2 FYNNEI. CDR3 sequence reads: CASSEKGRMYQPQHF. The CDR3 nucleotides are TGTGCCAGCAGTGAAAAAGGCAGGATGTATCAGCCCCAGCATTTT.

The chain has TRBV5-4 and TRBJ2-1; 10 bases fit TRBD2. From germline, CDR1 is SGHNT and CDR2 YYREEE (reference sequence). The CDR3 loop spans 19 amino acids. Unmatched junction bases numbered 14, after V lost 0 bases and J lost 5 bases. The CDR3 bases are TGTGCCAGCAGCTTGGGGGGAGCGGGAGGGCCCCTTCTGGACAATGAGCAGTTCTTC. Its translation is CASSLGGAGGPLLDNEQFF. Full variable domain (outside the CDR3, taken from reference TRBV5-4 and TRBJ2-1): ETGVTQSPTHLIKTRGQQVTLRCSSQSGHNTVSWYQQALGQGPQFIFQYYREEENGRGNFPPRFSGLQFPNYSSELNVNALELDDSALYLCASSLGGAGGPLLDNEQFFGPGTRLTVL.

V and J are TRBV11-3 and TRBJ2-2; D is perhaps TRBD1 (6 bases). Germline assignment: CDR1 SGHNT and CDR2 YENEEA. The CDR3 has 16 amino acids. V was trimmed by 1 base and J by 5 bases, leaving 14 bases between them. CDR3 residues: CASSLAARGYTGELFF. CDR3 coding DNA: TGTGCCAGCAGCTTAGCGGCCAGGGGTTATACCGGGGAGCTGTTTTTT.

Here the CDR3 reads CASTPRGHRTDTQYF. The DNA of the CDR3 is TGTGCCAGTACCCCGAGGGGGCACCGCACAGATACGCAGTATTTT. The chain is built from TRBV19 and TRBJ2-3; 7 bases are a match to TRBD1. Trimming cost V 7 bases and J 1 base; bases outside gene matches: 8. The CDR3 contains 15 residues. Germline values: CDR1 LNHDA, CDR2 SQIVND (reference sequence).

The chain uses TRBV7-9 and TRBJ2-7; perhaps TRBD1 as D (6 bases). The CDR3 contains 16 residues. The germline gives CDR1 SEHNR, CDR2 FQNEAQ (reference sequence). With 5 bases removed from V and 5 bases from J, the gap between germline ends came to 22 bases. CDR3 loop: CASSRSGTPGRNEQYF. In DNA form, the CDR3 reads TGTGCCAGCAGCCGCTCCGGGACACCCGGGCGAAACGAGCAGTACTTC.

The CDR3 bases are TGTGCCAGCAGCCTCGGACAGGCCGATAATTCACCCCTCCACTTT. This gives the protein CASSLGQADNSPLHF. This sequence joins TRBV2 and TRBJ1-6; 7 bases are a match to TRBD1. CDR1 and CDR2 (germline): SNHLY, FYNNEI. The CDR3 is 15 residues long. The trim removed 6 bases at V and 5 bases at J, leaving 7 bases unmatched. Using reference TRBV2 and TRBJ1-6 for the parts outside the CDR3, the full variable domain is EPEVTQTPSHQVTQMGQEVILRCVPISNHLYFYWYRQILGQKVEFLVSFYNNEISEKSEIFDDQFSVERPDGSNFTLKIRSTKLEDSAMYFCASSLGQADNSPLHFGNGTRLTVT.

The rearrangement links TRBV6-5 to TRBJ2-7; maybe TRBD1 (5 bases). CDR1 MNHEY and CDR2 SVGAGI come from the germline V gene. This CDR3 comprises 16 residues. V was shortened by 0 bases and J by 0 bases, with 12 bases between the two germline ends. The DNA of the CDR3 is TGTGCCAGCAGTTACTCGAGTAAAGGGGCCTCCTACGAGCAGTACTTC. Its translation is CASSYSSKGASYEQYF.

The V and J genes are TRBV2 and TRBJ1-1; TRBD1 matches at 8 bases. J was trimmed by 0 bases and V by 5 bases; bases with no gene match: 5. Germline values: CDR1 SNHLY, CDR2 FYNNEI. CDR3 length: 15 residues. The CDR3 DNA sequence: TGTGCCAGCAGTCGGACAGGGACGTTGAACACTGAAGCTTTCTTT. Its translation: CASSRTGTLNTEAFF.

This clone occurred a few times. In nucleotides, the CDR3 is TGTGCCAGCAGCCTTAGCGGGGCCGACACAGATACGCAGTATTTT. Its translation: CASSLSGADTDTQYF. The chain has TRBV9 and TRBJ2-3; the match to TRBD2 covers 8 bases. Germline V gives CDR1 SGDLS, CDR2 YYNGEE. The CDR3 length is 15 residues. J was trimmed by 2 bases and V by 4 bases; bases with no gene match: 6.

This clone occurred once. CDR3 nucleotides: TGTGCCAGCAGCCAAGCGCTCGGGACTAGCGGGGGGGCTTGGGATACGCAGTATTTT. Translation gives CASSQALGTSGGAWDTQYF. The chain uses TRBV3-1 (or the pseudogene TRBV3-2) and TRBJ2-3; 16 bases are a match to TRBD2. This CDR3 contains 19 residues. Germline CDR1 reads LGHDT; CDR2 reads YNNKEL (reference sequence). V shed 1 base and J 6 bases; nucleotides not matched to a gene: 10.

This chain joins TRBV5-4 and TRBJ1-1; the D gene is possibly TRBD1 (5 bases). The CDR3 contains 15 residues. Germline loops: CDR1 SGHNT, CDR2 YYREEE (reference sequence). Trimming stripped 0 bases from V and 5 bases from J, with 14 bases between. The CDR3 DNA sequence: TGTGCCAGCAGCTTGGCCCAGCAGGGAAGGACTGAAGCTTTCTTT. Encoded protein: CASSLAQQGRTEAFF.

This chain's CDR3 is CASSLQFTEAFF. As DNA, the CDR3 is TGTGCCAGCAGCTTACAGTTCACTGAAGCTTTCTTT. The chain links TRBV7-9 to TRBJ1-1; D uncertain. The V gene's germline CDR1 is SEHNR and CDR2 FQNEAQ (reference sequence). With 2 bases removed from V and 4 bases from J, the gap between germline ends came to 5 bases. This CDR3 region has 12 residues.

This clone was recorded only once. The genes are TRBV19 and TRBJ1-6; 7 nucleotides align to TRBD1. The CDR3 is 16 amino acids. Germline V CDR1 and CDR2: LNHDA, SQIVND (reference sequence). V lost 3 bases and J lost 7; bases outside the gene matches: 9. The CDR3 DNA reads as TGTGCCAGTAGTATTCGACAGGGAGGAACAAATTCACCCCTCCACTTT. Translation gives CASSIRQGGTNSPLHF.

This sequence joins TRBV19 and TRBJ1-5, with 8 positions matching TRBD1. The CDR3 runs to 15 residues. Germline CDR1 and CDR2: LNHDA and SQIVND (reference sequence). Germline trimming cut 5 bases from V and 7 bases from J; bases unmatched to any gene: 10. The DNA for the CDR3 is TGTGCCAGTAGTTACGGACAGGGCATCAGCCAGCCCCAGCATTTT. It translates to CASSYGQGISQPQHF.

The chain joins TRBV19 to TRBJ2-2, with D possibly matching TRBD1 (6 bases). V lost 6 bases, J lost 6 bases, and 8 bases lay in between. Germline V gives CDR1 LNHDA, CDR2 SQIVND (reference sequence). The CDR3 contains 12 residues. This CDR3 is CASRGAPGELFF. Written as DNA, the CDR3 is TGTGCCAGTAGGGGGGCACCCGGGGAGCTGTTTTTT.

V and J are TRBV21-1 and TRBJ2-3; TRBD1 is the table's D call, not checked against the DNA. TRBV21-1 is shown as a pseudogene. CDR3 length: 16 residues. CDR3 in amino acids: CASSKAKGLGTDTQYF. The CDR3 DNA is TGTGCCAGCAGCAAAGCCAAGGGGCTGGGCACAGATACGCAGTATTTT.

V is TRBV2 and J is TRBJ1-5; D is unclear. The CDR3 loop spans 12 amino acids. V was cut by 6 bases and J by 6 bases, with 9 bases left in between. Per the germline V gene, CDR1 is SNHLY and CDR2 is FYNNEI. CDR3 nucleotide sequence: TGTGCCAGCAGCGGAACAGCTCAGCCCCAGCATTTT. It is translated as CASSGTAQPQHF.

V is TRBV24-1 and J is TRBJ2-1; 15 bases are a match to TRBD2. Trimming at V came to 5 bases and at J to 0 bases, leaving 7 bases not matched to a gene. The CDR3 is 19 residues long. CDR1 KGHDR and CDR2 SFDVKD come from the germline V gene. The DNA of the CDR3 is TGTGCCACCAGTGGCCCGGGACTAGCGGGGGGTCCCTCCTACAATGAGCAGTTCTTC. Residues: CATSGPGLAGGPSYNEQFF.

The chain employs TRBV28 and TRBJ2-7; TRBD1 matches 9 bases. CDR1 MDHEN and CDR2 SYDVKM come from the germline V gene. This CDR3 spans 15 amino acids. Losses at the gene ends were 5 bases for V and 5 bases for J; bases not matched to a gene: 10. The CDR3 nucleotides are TGTGCCAGCAGTCGGAACTTACAGGGGGCGCACGAGCAGTACTTC. It specifies CASSRNLQGAHEQYF.

In DNA, the CDR3 is TGTGCCTGGAGGACGGCGGGACCTTATGGCTACACCTTC. The encoded protein is CAWRTAGPYGYTF. The chain joins TRBV30 to TRBJ1-2; D possibly corresponds to TRBD1 (5 bases). This CDR3 has 13 residues. Trimming removed 3 bases at V and 5 bases at J, with 13 bases between. Germline CDR1 and CDR2: GTSNPN and SVGIG (reference sequence).

This clone was counted a single time. The rearrangement links TRBV15 to TRBJ2-1, with 7 bases identical to TRBD2. The CDR3 spans 16 residues. Germline V gene lookup returns CDR1 LNHNV and CDR2 YYDKDF (reference sequence). Germline trimming cut 4 bases from V and 4 bases from J; bases unmatched to any gene: 10. The CDR3 bases are TGTGCCACCAGCAAAAAAGGGGCTAGCGGATACAATGAGCAGTTCTTC. Its translation is CATSKKGASGYNEQFF. The full variable domain, completed using reference TRBV15 and TRBJ2-1, is DAMVIQNPRYQVTQFGKPVTLSCSQTLNHNVMYWYQQKSSQAPKLLFHYYDKDFNNEADTPDNFQSRRPNTSFCFLDIRSPGLGDTAMYLCATSKKGASGYNEQFFGPGTRLTVL.

V is TRBV24-1 and J is TRBJ1-1; a possible D gene is TRBD1 (5 bases). The CDR3 is made up of 14 amino acids. Trimming shortened V by 2 bases and J by 5 bases, and 11 bases separated the two germline ends. CDR1 and CDR2 from the germline V gene are KGHDR and SFDVKD. The CDR3 sequence is CATSDSRDRTEAFF. CDR3 DNA: TGTGCCACCAGTGATTCCAGGGATCGGACTGAAGCTTTCTTT.